This T cell receptor beta chain was observed in a study of spatial heterogeneity in lung cancer. Study-level information: Some 72 TRACERx patients with early, untreated non-small cell lung cancer donated samples. Those follow-up PBMC samples that were available underwent sequencing, at a median interval of around 23 months following resection.

Specified time point: blood at routine non-recurrence follow-up after resection. Whole RNA, isolated from tumor, nontumor lung or frozen PBMC, was sequenced without prior sorting. A distinct unique molecular identifier was carried by each TCR cDNA molecule. TCRdb re-analysed the 5' RACE reads in MiXCR, keeping a single row per CDR3 protein. The sample has around 70,000 distinct CDR3 sequences; roughly 8.9% are singletons. V lost 5 bases to trimming and J lost 3 bases; unmatched junction nucleotides: 6. This CDR3 region has 14 residues. The clonotype originates from a female donor with early-stage non-small cell lung cancer. The chain joins TRBV12-3 or TRBV12-4 to TRBJ2-7, with 8 bases matching TRBD1. The source material was PBMCs, sampled at follow-up. The CDR3 here is CASSRTGFDYEQYF. The DNA of the CDR3 is TGTGCCAGCAGTAGGACAGGGTTCGACTACGAGCAGTACTTC.